This T cell receptor beta chain derives from a study of cytomegalovirus exposure and HLA in healthy donors. Study results and caveats: Per published reports, the classifier diagnosed cytomegalovirus status with high specificity and sensitivity.

Notes on this clone: Its antigen is still unknown.

CDR1 and CDR2 from the germline V gene are SEHNR and FQNEAQ (reference sequence). The CDR3 is 15 amino acids. V was trimmed by 5 bases and J by 2 bases, leaving 16 bases between them. Clones were sequenced by immunoSEQ multiplex PCR, and TCRdb holds only the in-frame ones, with some missing. The sample yields about 220,000 clones, approximately 88% seen once. The receptor's source is a young woman in good health and CMV-seropositive. Sequencing used PBMCs. The chain recombines TRBV7-9 with TRBJ2-7; D is tentatively TRBD1 or TRBD2 (6 bases each). The CDR3: CASSLQEGGAYEQYF. CDR3 coding DNA: TGTGCCAGCAGCCTCCAGGAGGGGGGAGCCTACGAGCAGTACTTC.